A single sample is the source of the 14 T cell receptor beta chains below, sequenced in a study of long-term antiretroviral therapy in people with HIV. Survey level was the resolution at which the v3.0 immunoSEQ assay ran. Sequencing was performed with immunoSEQ multiplex PCR; in TCRdb, only in-frame clones are kept and a portion is missing. The table shows 15,000 to 20,000 clones, with 60% to 85% occurring only once. Sequencing used unsorted PBMCs, obtained 2.3 years after starting antiretroviral therapy. The source of these receptors is a middle-aged woman with HIV.

The chain is built from TRBV5-5 and TRBJ2-7; D tentatively fits TRBD1 or TRBD2 (5 bases each). CDR1 SGHKS and CDR2 YYEKEE come from the germline V gene (reference sequence). The length of the CDR3 is 14 residues. V lost 0 bases and J lost 0, with 7 bases in between. For the CDR3, the DNA is TGTGCCAGCAGCTTGGGAGGGGACTCCTACGAGCAGTACTTC. Translation: CASSLGGDSYEQYF.

The V and J genes are TRBV6-6 and TRBJ2-1; tentative D call: TRBD1 (6 bases). Germline V CDR1 and CDR2: MNHNY, SVGAGI (reference sequence). The CDR3 has 15 residues. The V end was cut by 6 bases, the J end by 5 bases, with 17 bases between. CDR3 sequence reads: CASRDRTEMNNEQFF. For the CDR3, the DNA is TGTGCCAGCAGAGACCGGACAGAGATGAACAATGAGCAGTTCTTC.

The rearrangement uses TRBV5-4 and TRBJ2-3; D gene uncertain. The CDR3 covers 14 residues. Trimming shortened V by 0 bases and J by 6 bases, and 11 bases separated the two germline ends. Germline values: CDR1 SGHNT, CDR2 YYREEE (reference sequence). CDR3 sequence reads: CASSLAEDSDTQYF. CDR3 in DNA: TGTGCCAGCAGCTTGGCCGAAGACTCCGATACGCAGTATTTT.

J is TRBJ2-1 and V is TRBV4-1; 7 positions match TRBD2. The CDR3 consists of 16 residues. The V segment lost 0 bases and the J segment 5 bases; nucleotides outside the gene matches: 7. The germline V gene encodes CDR1 MGHRA and CDR2 YSYEKL. CDR3: CASSQDRGDWDNEQFF. The CDR3 DNA is TGCGCCAGCAGCCAAGATCGGGGGGACTGGGACAATGAGCAGTTCTTC.

The J gene is TRBJ1-1, the V gene TRBV30; 7 nucleotides line up with TRBD1. The junction had 4 bases not matched to a gene; V was cut back by 8 bases and J by 1 base. Germline V CDR1 and CDR2: GTSNPN, SVGIG (reference sequence). The CDR3 is 12 amino acids. CDR3 nucleotides: TGTGCCCAGGGACAGACGAACACTGAAGCTTTCTTT. This encodes CAQGQTNTEAFF. Complete variable domain (other parts from reference TRBV30 and TRBJ1-1): SQTIHQWPATLVQPVGSPLSLECTVEGTSNPNLYWYRQAAGRGLQLLFYSVGIGQISSEVPQNLSASRPQDRQFILSSKKLLLSDSGFYLCAQGQTNTEAFFGQGTRLTVV.

The V and J genes are TRBV4-1 and TRBJ1-5; D perhaps matches TRBD1 (6 bases). CDR1 is MGHRA and CDR2 is YSYEKL in the germline V gene. The CDR3 runs 14 residues. The germline V and J ends were trimmed by 4 bases and 5 bases, with 12 bases remaining between them. The CDR3 DNA follows: TGCGCCAGCAGCCTTTTTAACAGGGATCAGCCCCAGCATTTT. Amino acids: CASSLFNRDQPQHF.

The table lists this clone with a few counts. The CDR3 region is CATSRGGPDQPQHF. The CDR3 nucleotides read TGTGCCACCAGCAGAGGGGGGCCTGATCAGCCCCAGCATTTT. The rearrangement uses TRBV15 and TRBJ1-5, with D tentatively TRBD1 (6 bases). The CDR3 has 14 residues. In germline, CDR1 is LNHNV, CDR2 YYDKDF (reference sequence). Trimming removed 1 base at V and 5 bases at J, with 9 bases between. The variable domain in full, with the rest retrieved from reference TRBV15 and TRBJ1-5, is DAMVIQNPRYQVTQFGKPVTLSCSQTLNHNVMYWYQQKSSQAPKLLFHYYDKDFNNEADTPDNFQSRRPNTSFCFLDIRSPGLGDTAMYLCATSRGGPDQPQHFGDGTRLSIL.

V is TRBV19 and J is TRBJ1-5, with a tentative D call TRBD1 (6 bases). Between the trimmed V and J ends, which lost 3 bases and 2 bases, there was a span of 8 bases. Germline V lookup: CDR1 LNHDA, CDR2 SQIVND (reference sequence). The CDR3 is 14 residues long. The CDR3 sequence: CASSMGQGNQPQHF. In DNA form, the CDR3 reads TGTGCCAGTAGTATGGGACAAGGCAATCAGCCCCAGCATTTT.

In its sample, this clone was seen once. The V and J genes are TRBV5-6 and TRBJ1-1, with 9 positions matching TRBD1. CDR3 size: 15 residues. Germline lookup yields CDR1 SGHDT and CDR2 YYEEEE. Trimming cost V 4 bases and J 0 bases; bases outside gene matches: 4. Written as DNA, the CDR3 is TGTGCCAGCAGCCTAGGGACAGGGATGAACACTGAAGCTTTCTTT. This translates into CASSLGTGMNTEAFF. The full variable domain, its missing parts supplied by reference TRBV5-6 and TRBJ1-1, is DAGVTQSPTHLIKTRGQQVTLRCSPKSGHDTVSWYQQALGQGPQFIFQYYEEEERQRGNFPDRFSGHQFPNYSSELNVNALLLGDSALYLCASSLGTGMNTEAFFGQGTRLTVV.

This sequence joins TRBV5-4 and TRBJ1-2; D is uncertain. The CDR3 sequence is 14 residues long. Germline CDR1 reads SGHNT; CDR2 reads YYREEE (reference sequence). Trimming removed 6 bases at V and 1 base at J, with 13 bases between. CDR3 loop: CASNQYAFNYGYTF. CDR3 bases: TGTGCCAGCAACCAGTACGCCTTTAACTATGGCTACACCTTC.

This sequence joins TRBV4-1 and TRBJ1-2; no clear D. V shed 3 bases and J shed 1 base, with 9 bases lying between them. This CDR3 has 14 residues. The germline gives CDR1 MGHRA, CDR2 YSYEKL. CDR3 nucleotides: TGCGCCAGCAGCCAGACGGAATATAACTATGGCTACACCTTC. This sequence encodes CASSQTEYNYGYTF.

The genes are TRBV30 and TRBJ1-1; tentatively, D is TRBD1 (5 bases). This CDR3 is built from 13 residues. The germline CDR1 and CDR2 sequences are GTSNPN and SVGIG (reference sequence). The V and J ends lost 0 bases and 6 bases respectively, with 11 bases between them. For the CDR3, the DNA is TGTGCCTGGAGTGTATCGGTGGGGCCTGAAGCTTTCTTT. This encodes CAWSVSVGPEAFF.

The chain has TRBV7-9 and TRBJ1-2, with 8 bases identical to TRBD1. The CDR3 totals 14 residues. V lost 5 bases and J lost 2; bases outside the gene matches: 4. The germline V gene has CDR1 SEHNR and CDR2 FQNEAQ (reference sequence). The CDR3 is CASSAGGVNYGYTF. CDR3 coding DNA: TGTGCCAGCAGCGCAGGGGGCGTAAACTATGGCTACACCTTC.

V gene TRBV7-8 combines with J gene TRBJ2-2; D perhaps matches TRBD1 (5 bases). Trimming stripped 5 bases from V and 7 bases from J, with 11 bases between. CDR1 SGHVS and CDR2 FQNEAQ come from the germline V gene. The CDR3 is made up of 13 amino acids. The DNA of the CDR3 is TGTGCCAGCAGCGCTAGGGGAATCGGGGAGCTGTTTTTT. Protein: CASSARGIGELFF.